Sequencing of this T cell receptor (beta chain) was carried out in a study of identical twins (dated by TCRdb to 2015 to 2016). For the wider study: To test whether fetal clonotypes persist, the study used deep sequencing on TCR alpha and beta repertoires from monozygotic twins, unrelated adults of various ages, and cord blood. Replicate twin experiments were performed at different times using different library preparation protocols to rule out contamination. The research as a whole found: Because the same donors could not be followed over many years, the conclusions depended on cross-sectional statistical analysis. Zero-insertion analyses could be partly confounded by invariant T cells such as MAIT and iNKT, though diverse VJ usage argued against such confounding for most clonotypes. The excess sharing between twins in beta out-of-frame sequences was weaker because fewer shared sequences reduced the signal-to-noise ratio. Recombination models systematically underestimated out-of-frame TCR alpha sharing in monozygotic twins but agreed with sharing between unrelated individuals. Compared with coincidental sharing between unrelated individuals, an excess of low generation-probability sequences was observed among out-of-frame TCR alpha sequences shared between twins. Abundant cord blood beta clonotypes carried fewer insertions; young adult naive repertoires showed a weaker similar trend, while memory repertoires showed none.

All donors were healthy Caucasians. Miltenyi CD45RO+ enrichment and human naive T-cell isolation kits were used to isolate memory (CD45RO+) and naive T cells from PBMC. This clonotype appeared many times. Its antigen is still unknown. The sample holds no much larger clone one base away, and base qualities are not on file. Including cysteine and phenylalanine, the CDR3 has 15 amino acids. The kept DNA is CDR3 alone, 45 bases in frame from the first base. According to the germline V gene, CDR1 reads SGDLS and CDR2 reads YYNGEE. V drops 0 bases and J drops 6 bases, leaving 15 bases in between. The library was obtained by 5' RACE. Sequencing took place on an Illumina HiSeq 2000. A universal primer binding site was added through template switching, and the final cDNA carried a unique molecular identifier so that TCR cDNA molecules could be counted accurately. Specific primers in the conserved constant-segment region were used to synthesize first-strand cDNA for the TCR alpha and beta chains. Each cDNA library was double barcoded, with a SMART-Mk sample barcode plus Illumina barcodes, to control for contamination. TruSeq adapter sequences, together with Illumina sample barcodes, were added in two successive PCR steps. The Illumina HiSeq platform was used with custom primers to sequence TCR alpha and beta cDNA libraries. In the source study's methods: Unique molecular identifiers were extracted from raw reads with MiGEC, and CDR3 positions were determined with MiXCR. For each individual, recombination models were inferred using an EM algorithm with the repgenHMM and IGoR tools. Shared clonotype analysis was performed with the tcR package in R, normalizing sharing by the product of cloneset sizes. To study raw recombination free of thymic and clonal selection effects, out-of-frame nonproductive sequences were analyzed. Through fastp at Q25 and MiXCR, TCRdb rebuilt clones from the public reads, retaining in-frame beta chains. Each record represents a unique CDR3 protein, reported with the most common genes and DNA among its rows. TCRdb's processing, not the authors' own work, is the source of the V and J calls. The sample includes 200,000 to 300,000 distinct CDR3 sequences, with about 10% observed a single time. The ten largest clones take up roughly 10% of the sample.

This sequence uses TRBV9 and TRBJ1-2, and perhaps TRBD1 as D gene, on 5 matching bases. The TCR comes from a man in his forties or fifties in good health. Sequenced sample: memory T cells sorted from blood. This specimen's cell subset or site label, per the study, means: CD45RO+ enriched T cells. Read as DNA, the sequence is TGTGCCAGCAGCGTAGAGGGACGGAGCCTGGATGGCTACACCTTC. Its protein reads: CASSVEGRSLDGYTF.